These T cell receptor beta chains were read from a single sample in a study of blood T cell repertoires in COVID-19. Clones were sequenced by immunoSEQ multiplex PCR, and TCRdb holds only the in-frame ones, with some missing. The table includes around 200,000 clones, around 83% detected once. Material: peripheral blood. Receptors were obtained from a woman aged 50 to 60 with acute or convalescent COVID-19. CDR3s include the opening cysteine and the closing phenylalanine or tryptophan. Fields, in order: J gene, D gene, clone size, V gene, CDR3 DNA, CDR3 protein. A D gene is named only where the DNA matches it firmly. Clone size is given for some rows only: seen once, a few or many times, or a class if the clone is expanded.

J gene: TRBJ1-1; D gene: TRBD1; clone size: NA; V gene: TRBV2; CDR3 DNA: TGTGCCAGCAGTCTACAGGGGACCACTGAAGCTTTCTTT; CDR3 protein: CASSLQGTTEAFF
J gene: TRBJ2-7; D gene: TRBD1; clone size: once; V gene: TRBV11-2; CDR3 DNA: TGTGCCAGCAGCTCCGGGACAGGGGGCTCCGAGCAGTACTTC; CDR3 protein: CASSSGTGGSEQYF
J gene: TRBJ1-5; D gene: NA; clone size: NA; V gene: TRBV28; CDR3 DNA: TGTGCCAGCAGTTTGGCAGGGGGCAATCAGCCCCAGCATTTT; CDR3 protein: CASSLAGGNQPQHF
J gene: TRBJ2-7; D gene: TRBD2; clone size: NA; V gene: TRBV5-1; CDR3 DNA: TGCGCCAGCAGCCCTGGACTAGCGGGAGGGCCCACCTACGAGCAGTACTTC; CDR3 protein: CASSPGLAGGPTYEQYF
J gene: TRBJ2-5; D gene: NA; clone size: NA; V gene: TRBV12-3/TRBV12-4; CDR3 DNA: TGTGCCAGCGGTGAAAGGGGTCGGGAGACCCAGTACTTC; CDR3 protein: CASGERGRETQYF
J gene: TRBJ2-5; D gene: TRBD1; clone size: once; V gene: TRBV3-1/TRBV3-2; CDR3 DNA: TGTGCCAGCAGCCAAGAACAGGGGCAAGAGACCCAGTACTTC; CDR3 protein: CASSQEQGQETQYF
J gene: TRBJ2-7; D gene: TRBD1; clone size: few; V gene: TRBV10-3; CDR3 DNA: TGTGCCATCAGCGAGGACATACCCGGGACAGATTACGAGCAGTACTTC; CDR3 protein: CAISEDIPGTDYEQYF
J gene: TRBJ2-6; D gene: TRBD1; clone size: NA; V gene: TRBV18; CDR3 DNA: TGTGCCAGCTCACAACTGACAGGGGGCGGGGACTCTGGGGCCAACGTCCTGACTTTC; CDR3 protein: CASSQLTGGGDSGANVLTF
J gene: TRBJ2-5; D gene: NA; clone size: NA; V gene: TRBV27; CDR3 DNA: TGTGCCAGCCGAAAACAGGGCCAAGCGCTCCAAGAGACCCAGTACTTC; CDR3 protein: CASRKQGQALQETQYF
J gene: TRBJ2-1; D gene: TRBD2; clone size: NA; V gene: TRBV28; CDR3 DNA: TGTGCCAGCAGTTCGGGGACTAGCGGGAGTTGGTACAATGAGCAGTTCTTC; CDR3 protein: CASSSGTSGSWYNEQFF
J gene: TRBJ2-3; D gene: NA; clone size: NA; V gene: TRBV28; CDR3 DNA: TGTGCCAGCAGTTTATTAGTCGCCGGCAGGGGATGGGACACAGATACGCAGTATTTT; CDR3 protein: CASSLLVAGRGWDTDTQYF
J gene: TRBJ2-5; D gene: TRBD2; clone size: NA; V gene: TRBV5-1; CDR3 DNA: TGCGCCAGCAGCAAGGACGGCTCTTTCGCGGGAGAGGACGAGACCCAGTACTTC; CDR3 protein: CASSKDGSFAGEDETQYF